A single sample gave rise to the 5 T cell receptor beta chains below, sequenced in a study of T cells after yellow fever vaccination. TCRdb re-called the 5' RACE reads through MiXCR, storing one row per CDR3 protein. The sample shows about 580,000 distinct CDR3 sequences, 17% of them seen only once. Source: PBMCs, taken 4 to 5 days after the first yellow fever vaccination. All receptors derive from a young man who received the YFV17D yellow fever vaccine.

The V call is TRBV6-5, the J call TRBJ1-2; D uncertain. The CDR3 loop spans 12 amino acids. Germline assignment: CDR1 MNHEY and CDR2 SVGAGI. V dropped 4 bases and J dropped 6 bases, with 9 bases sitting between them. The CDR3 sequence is CASSSPLNGYTF. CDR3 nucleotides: TGTGCCAGCAGTTCCCCCCTTAATGGCTACACCTTC.

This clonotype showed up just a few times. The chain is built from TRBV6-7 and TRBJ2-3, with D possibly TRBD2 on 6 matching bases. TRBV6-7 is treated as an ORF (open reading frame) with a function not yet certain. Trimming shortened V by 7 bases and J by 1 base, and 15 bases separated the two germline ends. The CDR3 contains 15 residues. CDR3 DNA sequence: TGTGCCAGCACTCCGCTGGGCGGGGGCACAGATACGCAGTATTTT. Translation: CASTPLGGGTDTQYF.

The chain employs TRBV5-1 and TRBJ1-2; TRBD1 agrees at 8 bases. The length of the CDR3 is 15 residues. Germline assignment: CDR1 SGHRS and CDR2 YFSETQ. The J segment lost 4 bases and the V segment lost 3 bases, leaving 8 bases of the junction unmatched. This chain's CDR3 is CASSSQGALGYGYTF. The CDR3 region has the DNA TGCGCCAGCAGCTCTCAGGGGGCGCTGGGCTATGGCTACACCTTC.

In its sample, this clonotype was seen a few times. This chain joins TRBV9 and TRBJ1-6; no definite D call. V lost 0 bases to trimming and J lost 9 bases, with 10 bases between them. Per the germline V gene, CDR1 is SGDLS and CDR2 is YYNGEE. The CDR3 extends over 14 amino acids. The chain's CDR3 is CASSVVPTGSPLHF. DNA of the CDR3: TGTGCCAGCAGCGTAGTACCAACCGGTTCACCCCTCCACTTT.

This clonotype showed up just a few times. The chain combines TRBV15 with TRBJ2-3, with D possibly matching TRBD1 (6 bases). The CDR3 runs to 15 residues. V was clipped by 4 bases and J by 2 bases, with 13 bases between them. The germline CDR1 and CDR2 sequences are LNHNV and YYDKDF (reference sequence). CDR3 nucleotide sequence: TGTGCCACCAGCAAGGACAGACCGGCCACAGATACGCAGTATTTT. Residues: CATSKDRPATDTQYF.